One sample yielded the 32 T cell receptor beta chains listed below, sequenced in a study of cytomegalovirus exposure and HLA in healthy donors. The PCR made use of 60 Vbeta and 13 Jbeta primers. Clones were read by immunoSEQ multiplex PCR, and TCRdb kept only the in-frame ones, dropping some. The sample includes about 100,000 clones, 81% of them seen just once. The sample comprised PBMCs. The source is a man younger than 45 in good health and CMV-seronegative.

CDR3 protein: CASSLVGGEQPQHF. The CDR3 coding sequence is TGTGCCAGCAGCTTGGTCGGGGGTGAACAGCCCCAGCATTTT. The rearrangement uses TRBV7-6 and TRBJ1-5; tentatively, D is TRBD1 (5 bases). The germline gives CDR1 SGHVS, CDR2 FNYEAQ. The CDR3 loop spans 14 amino acids. V was cut by 3 bases and J by 7 bases, with 13 bases left in between. Complete variable domain (other parts from reference TRBV7-6 and TRBJ1-5): GAGVSQSPRYKVTKRGQDVALRCDPISGHVSLYWYRQALGQGPEFLTYFNYEAQQDKSGLPNDRFSAERPEGSISTLTIQRTEQRDSAMYRCASSLVGGEQPQHFGDGTRLSIL.

This clone was observed a handful of times. V and J are TRBV28 and TRBJ2-7; tentative D call: TRBD1 (6 bases). The CDR3 runs 12 residues. V was cut by 2 bases and J by 4 bases, with 6 bases left in between. Per germline, CDR1 MDHEN and CDR2 SYDVKM. CDR3 nucleotide sequence: TGTGCCAGCAGTTTAACAGGGTACGAGCAGTACTTC. This encodes CASSLTGYEQYF.

The chain is built from TRBV2 and TRBJ2-7; 8 bases match TRBD1. The germline gives CDR1 SNHLY, CDR2 FYNNEI. Germline trimming cut 7 bases from V and 2 bases from J; bases unmatched to any gene: 4. The CDR3 is made up of 13 amino acids. For the CDR3, the DNA is TGTGCCAGCAAGGAGGACAGGGCCTACGAGCAGTACTTC. Its protein product is CASKEDRAYEQYF.

This chain links TRBV7-8 with TRBJ1-5; D perhaps matches TRBD1 (5 bases). Germline loops: CDR1 SGHVS, CDR2 FQNEAQ. The CDR3 length is 15 residues. Trimming shortened V by 5 bases and J by 3 bases, and 14 bases separated the two germline ends. The CDR3 DNA sequence: TGTGCCAGCAGCCCCCTGAGGACAACCAATCAGCCCCAGCATTTT. This codes for CASSPLRTTNQPQHF.

The chain uses TRBV5-4 and TRBJ1-2; no definite D call. The CDR3 is 13 amino acids. With 3 bases removed from V and 3 bases from J, the gap between germline ends came to 9 bases. Germline V gene sequence: CDR1 SGHNT, CDR2 YYREEE (reference sequence). For the CDR3, the DNA is TGTGCCAGCAGCTGGCAGGCCGACTATGGCTACACCTTC. Translated: CASSWQADYGYTF.

This clone occurred a few times. CDR3 in DNA: TGTGCCAGCAGCTTAACTCTAGCGGGAGCAAATGAGCAGTTCTTC. Encoded protein: CASSLTLAGANEQFF. The gene calls are TRBV7-9 and TRBJ2-1, with 10 bases fitting TRBD2. CDR3 length: 15 residues. CDR1 is SEHNR and CDR2 is FQNEAQ in the germline V gene (reference sequence). V lost 2 bases and J lost 7; bases outside the gene matches: 5.

Concerning this clone itself: No conserved phenylalanine or tryptophan is present at the end of the CDR3, so a read error is the likely explanation. CDR3 in DNA: TGTGCCAGCAGCCATGAAGGGGGGGACCCCGGCACCGGGGAGCTGTTTGTT. It encodes CASSHEGGDPGTGELFV. The chain combines TRBV4-2 with TRBJ2-2; possibly TRBD2 for D (7 bases). CDR1 and CDR2 from the germline V gene are LGHNA and YNFKEQ. The V end lost 3 bases, the J end lost 4 bases, and 18 bases lay between the germline ends. The CDR3 spans 17 residues.

This clone was picked up a small number of times. The chain combines TRBV9 with TRBJ1-1; D unresolved. The ends were cut back, 3 bases at V and 5 bases at J, with 17 bases in the middle. The CDR3 extends over 15 amino acids. In germline, CDR1 is SGDLS, CDR2 YYNGEE. CDR3 bases: TGTGCCAGCAGCGGTAGGAGCGGGGAGGCAACTGAAGCTTTCTTT. It yields the protein CASSGRSGEATEAFF.

This sequence joins TRBV28 and TRBJ2-7; possible D gene TRBD1, 5 bases. The ends were cut back, 6 bases at V and 7 bases at J, with 13 bases in the middle. Germline assignment: CDR1 MDHEN and CDR2 SYDVKM. The CDR3 runs 12 residues. CDR3 amino acids: CASRQPDREQYF. As DNA, the CDR3 is TGTGCCAGCAGACAGCCCGACAGAGAGCAGTACTTC.

The chain employs TRBV6-1 and TRBJ2-2; D is possibly TRBD2 (5 bases). The CDR3 is 15 amino acids. The germline V gene has CDR1 MNHNS and CDR2 SASEGT. The germline V and J ends were trimmed by 5 bases and 0 bases, with 10 bases remaining between them. CDR3 nucleotides: TGTGCCAGCAGTCCCACTAGGGCGAACACCGGGGAGCTGTTTTTT. This gives the protein CASSPTRANTGELFF.

This chain joins TRBV2 and TRBJ1-5; TRBD1 agrees at 8 bases. CDR3 length equals 15 residues. After removal of 8 bases from V and 2 bases from J, the junction contained 8 bases not matched to a gene. Germline loops: CDR1 SNHLY, CDR2 FYNNEI. The CDR3 sequence is CASRTDRAGNQPQHF. Written as DNA, the CDR3 is TGTGCCAGCCGAACGGACAGGGCTGGCAATCAGCCCCAGCATTTT.

This chain uses TRBV7-2 with TRBJ1-6, with 7 bases fitting TRBD1. In germline, CDR1 is SGHTA, CDR2 FQGNSA. Trimming took 5 bases from V and 6 from J; bases not matched to a gene: 7. The CDR3 sequence is 15 residues long. CDR3 sequence (DNA): TGTGCCAGCAGCAACCAGGGGGGTGGTAATTCACCCCTCCACTTT. Translating gives CASSNQGGGNSPLHF.

This chain links TRBV5-4 with TRBJ1-1, with 12 bases aligning to TRBD1. The CDR3 has 17 amino acids. V trimming: 4 bases; J trimming: 5 bases; junction bases outside the gene matches: 12. In germline, CDR1 is SGHNT, CDR2 YYREEE (reference sequence). The CDR3 sequence: CASSAKGQGARGTEAFF. The CDR3 nucleotides are TGTGCCAGCAGCGCCAAGGGACAGGGGGCACGAGGAACTGAAGCTTTCTTT.

This clone was counted between two and nine times. The rearrangement links TRBV7-2 to TRBJ2-3; TRBD2 aligns across 11 bases. The ends lost 5 bases at V and 1 base at J; junction bases unmatched: 14. Germline CDR1 SGHTA, CDR2 FQGNSA. This CDR3 comprises 19 residues. DNA of the CDR3: TGTGCCAGCAGCCCCCGGGACAGGCTACTAGCGGGGGGCACAGATACGCAGTATTTT. Its protein product is CASSPRDRLLAGGTDTQYF.

The V call is TRBV6-5, the J call TRBJ2-1; D not resolved. V lost 8 bases and J 4 bases, leaving 6 bases between the germline ends. Germline CDR1 is MNHEY and CDR2 is SVGAGI. The CDR3 length is 11 residues. Written as DNA, the CDR3 is TGTGCCAGCGAGGCATACAATGAGCAGTTCTTC. Amino acids: CASEAYNEQFF.

The chain's CDR3 is CASLTSDSYEQYF. The CDR3 nucleotides are TGTGCCAGCCTCACTAGCGACTCCTACGAGCAGTACTTC. The chain couples TRBV6-6 to TRBJ2-7; 7 bases are a match to TRBD2. CDR3 length: 13 amino acids. Germline values: CDR1 MNHNY, CDR2 SVGAGI (reference sequence). Trimming cost V 8 bases and J 0 bases; bases outside gene matches: 4.

V is TRBV9 and J is TRBJ2-1, with 9 bases matching TRBD2. Germline values: CDR1 SGDLS, CDR2 YYNGEE. V lost 0 bases to trimming and J lost 7 bases; unmatched junction nucleotides: 5. This CDR3 contains 15 residues. The chain's CDR3 is CASSVGGGAGNEQFF. In nucleotides, the CDR3 is TGTGCCAGCAGCGTAGGCGGGGGGGCAGGGAATGAGCAGTTCTTC.

The chain combines TRBV7-2 with TRBJ2-7; 14 bases align to TRBD2. The CDR3 sequence is 15 residues long. The germline V gene has CDR1 SGHTA and CDR2 FQGNSA. The J segment lost 7 bases and the V segment lost 5 bases, leaving 7 bases of the junction unmatched. CDR3 in DNA: TGTGCCAGCAGCCTGGGACTAGCGGGAGCAGGAGAGCAGTACTTC. This codes for CASSLGLAGAGEQYF.

This chain joins TRBV4-2 and TRBJ2-7; TRBD1 is a possible D gene (6 bases). The CDR3 consists of 15 residues. Trimming took off 6 bases at V and 7 bases at J, with 22 bases between the two ends. The germline gives CDR1 LGHNA, CDR2 YNFKEQ. For the CDR3, the DNA is TGTGCCAGCAGTCAGGCTGGGACAAGGGATCGGGAGCAGTACTTC. Translating it yields CASSQAGTRDREQYF.

The CDR3 DNA sequence: TGCGCCAGCAGCCAAGAGGTTCGGGTAGCGGGGGCGTACACAGATACGCAGTATTTT. It specifies CASSQEVRVAGAYTDTQYF. This chain uses TRBV4-1 with TRBJ2-3, with 9 bases aligning to TRBD2. Germline V gives CDR1 MGHRA, CDR2 YSYEKL. This CDR3 is 19 amino acids long. V was clipped by 0 bases and J by 2 bases; unmatched bases: 12.

This clone was seen once. This may stem from a read error, because a much larger clone lies one nucleotide away. Other DNA sequences of this sample code for an identical CDR3. DNA for the CDR3: TGTGCCAGCAGTGGACTAGCGGGAGGGCCAGATACGCAGTATTTT. It is translated as CASSGLAGGPDTQYF. The V and J genes are TRBV6-1 and TRBJ2-3, with 14 bases that match TRBD2. Germline assignment: CDR1 MNHNS and CDR2 SASEGT. The CDR3 has 15 residues. The ends lost 4 bases at V and 4 bases at J; junction bases unmatched: 1.

The rearrangement uses TRBV11-2 and TRBJ1-1, with 8 bases aligning to TRBD1. This CDR3 has 15 residues. Trimming removed 6 bases from V and 0 bases from J; junction bases left unmatched: 6. Germline CDR1 SGHAT, CDR2 FQNNGV. The chain's CDR3 is CASSRQGTLNTEAFF. CDR3 nucleotides: TGTGCCAGCAGTAGACAGGGGACACTGAACACTGAAGCTTTCTTT. Using reference TRBV11-2 and TRBJ1-1 for the parts outside the CDR3, the full variable domain is EAGVAQSPRYKIIEKRQSVAFWCNPISGHATLYWYQQILGQGPKLLIQFQNNGVVDDSQLPKDRFSAERLKGVDSTLKIQPAKLEDSAVYLCASSRQGTLNTEAFFGQGTRLTVV.

The chain combines TRBV19 with TRBJ2-7, with 12 bases lining up with TRBD2. Germline trimming cut 5 bases from V and 2 bases from J; bases unmatched to any gene: 4. The CDR3 runs to 15 residues. Germline CDR1 reads LNHDA; CDR2 reads SQIVND (reference sequence). CDR3 sequence reads: CASSALAGGAYEQYF. CDR3 DNA: TGTGCCAGTAGTGCACTAGCGGGGGGCGCCTACGAGCAGTACTTC.

This clone was detected only a few times. Additional DNA sequences in this sample encode the identical CDR3. The chain employs TRBV6-5 and TRBJ1-3; D call uncertain. Germline V gives CDR1 MNHEY, CDR2 SVGAGI. This CDR3 has 13 amino acids. V was pared by 2 bases and J by 3 bases, with 5 bases between. CDR3: CASSYRGGNTIYF. The CDR3 DNA follows: TGTGCCAGCAGTTACCGGGGTGGAAACACCATATATTTT.

The DNA for the CDR3 is TGTGCCATCAGTCTAGCGGGAGCTTCCGAGCAGTACTTC. This codes for CAISLAGASEQYF. The genes are TRBV10-3 and TRBJ2-7, with 10 bases fitting TRBD2. CDR3 size: 13 residues. The V and J ends lost 5 bases and 6 bases, in that order; junction bases with no gene match: 4. Germline CDR1 ENHRY, CDR2 SYGVKD.

The CDR3 is CASSQAVQLIDTEAFF. DNA of the CDR3: TGCGCCAGCAGCCAAGCGGTCCAACTGATTGACACTGAAGCTTTCTTT. This rearrangement joins TRBV4-1 to TRBJ1-1; D remains ambiguous. The CDR3 length is 16 residues. V gave up 1 base and J gave up 3 bases, with 15 bases separating them. CDR1 is MGHRA and CDR2 is YSYEKL in the germline V gene.

The chain links TRBV2 to TRBJ2-3; D may be TRBD1 (7 bases). The CDR3 is made up of 15 amino acids. The germline gives CDR1 SNHLY, CDR2 FYNNEI. Between the trimmed V and J ends, which lost 6 bases and 3 bases, there was a span of 16 bases. The CDR3: CASRATGTLTDTQYF. CDR3 coding DNA: TGTGCCAGCAGAGCGACAGGGACTTTGACAGATACGCAGTATTTT.

This chain links TRBV2 with TRBJ1-1; D is ambiguous. The CDR3 loop spans 12 amino acids. In germline, CDR1 is SNHLY, CDR2 FYNNEI. V lost 8 bases and J lost 4, with 11 bases in between. CDR3 coding DNA: TGTGCCAGCGTAAGGGAGGGCACTGAAGCTTTCTTT. Protein sequence: CASVREGTEAFF.

This rearrangement joins TRBV7-2 to TRBJ1-1; the D gene is possibly TRBD1 (5 bases). The length of the CDR3 is 15 residues. V lost 2 bases, J lost 0 bases, and 10 bases lay in between. CDR1 and CDR2 from the germline V gene are SGHTA and FQGNSA. The CDR3 spells CASSLMGRMNTEAFF. DNA for the CDR3: TGTGCCAGCAGCTTAATGGGGCGAATGAACACTGAAGCTTTCTTT.

V usage is TRBV5-1 and J usage is TRBJ2-3; 8 nucleotides match TRBD2. Germline CDR1 reads SGHRS; CDR2 reads YFSETQ. V lost 0 bases, J lost 4 bases, and 13 bases stayed unmatched. The CDR3 runs 18 residues. The CDR3 DNA follows: TGCGCCAGCAGCTTGGCCTCGTCCAAGGCGGGAGGTGCAGATACGCAGTATTTT. Translated: CASSLASSKAGGADTQYF.

This rearrangement joins TRBV7-9 to TRBJ1-2; D is unclear. CDR3 length: 16 amino acids. V was clipped by 0 bases and J by 0 bases, with 11 bases between them. Looked up from germline, CDR1 is SEHNR and CDR2 is FQNEAQ (reference sequence). The CDR3 DNA is TGTGCCAGCAGCTTAGCGCTGGCGGCGGCTAACTATGGCTACACCTTC. Residues: CASSLALAAANYGYTF.

The rearrangement joins TRBV9 to TRBJ2-5; weak D call: TRBD2 (6 bases). This CDR3 region has 14 residues. V dropped 0 bases and J dropped 1 base, with 7 bases sitting between them. In germline, CDR1 is SGDLS, CDR2 YYNGEE. The CDR3 reads CASSVVSGQETQYF. The CDR3 DNA is TGTGCCAGCAGCGTAGTTAGCGGCCAAGAGACCCAGTACTTC. The variable domain in full, completed from reference TRBV9 and TRBJ2-5, reads DSGVTQTPKHLITATGQRVTLRCSPRSGDLSVYWYQQSLDQGLQFLIQYYNGEERAKGNILERFSAQQFPDLHSELNLSSLELGDSALYFCASSVVSGQETQYFGPGTRLLVL.